Below are 21 T cell receptor beta chains sequenced from a single sample in a study of tumor-infiltrating lymphocytes in primary liver carcinoma. Making TCR beta cDNA involved around 520 ng total RNA and a constant-region primer. Generation of the TCR beta libraries relied on three nested multiplex PCR rounds using slightly modified ARM-PCR. A C-beta reverse primer was combined with TRBV1-TRBV30 forward primers in the first two PCR rounds, and each round had about 10 cycles. One entry per CDR3 protein results from TCRdb running MiXCR on the multiplex PCR reads. The data contain fewer than 90,000 distinct CDR3 sequences, approximately 70% of them singletons. Co-extracted RNA and DNA came from about 20-30 mg of unsorted bulk tissue. Input material: liver tumor tissue from sampling region 1. Subset here: tumor region T1, superior pole. The receptors stem from a middle-aged man with primary liver carcinoma and hepatitis B virus infection.

In regard to this clonotype: Here the CDR3 omits its conserved ending phenylalanine or tryptophan, so a read error is the likely source. The CDR3 reads CASSDGTATGRAQYL. Written as DNA, the CDR3 is TGCGCCAGCAGTGACGGGACAGCAACTGGTAGGGCCCAGTACCTC. The chain links TRBV10-1 to TRBJ2-5, with 7 bases aligning to TRBD1. The CDR3 loop spans 15 amino acids. V lost 3 bases to trimming and J lost 9 bases; unmatched junction nucleotides: 13. Per the germline V gene, CDR1 is WNHNN and CDR2 is SYGVQD (reference sequence).

Concerning this clonotype: Relative to the germline gene, one junction end is altered; a read error may explain this. V is TRBV29-1 and J is TRBJ1-2, with D unclear. The CDR3 totals 11 residues. From germline, CDR1 is SQVTM and CDR2 ANQGSEA. The CDR3 reads CIVEDSRPLHF. For the CDR3, the DNA is TGCATCGTTGAAGATAGTCGTCCTCTGCACTTC.

On this clonotype itself: The junction differs from germline at one of its ends, possibly a read error. This sequence joins TRBV4-2 and TRBJ2-7, with D perhaps matching TRBD1 (5 bases). This CDR3 spans 15 amino acids. The germline gives CDR1 LGHNA, CDR2 YNFKEQ. CDR3 residues: CTSSQERTRFYEQYF. Here the CDR3 DNA reads TGTACCAGCAGCCAAGAACGGACAAGATTCTACGAGCAGTACTTC.

As regards this clonotype: Germline and junction disagree at one end, which may indicate a read error. The chain combines TRBV7-2 with TRBJ1-2; D possibly corresponds to TRBD1 (5 bases). Germline V gene sequence: CDR1 SGHTA, CDR2 FQGNSA. This CDR3 has 15 amino acids. Here the CDR3 reads CACSSTQGEGYGYTF. The CDR3 DNA reads TGTGCCTGCAGCTCGACGCAGGGAGAAGGCTACGGCTACACCTTC.

Of note for this clonotype: At one boundary the junction diverges from the germline segment, which might be a read error. The V call is TRBV7-3, the J call TRBJ2-1, with D perhaps matching TRBD2 (6 bases). Germline CDR1 SGHTA, CDR2 FQGTGA. The CDR3 contains 13 residues. CDR3 in amino acids: CAGSYSSVGEQFF. DNA for the CDR3: TGTGCCGGCAGCTACTCTAGCGTCGGTGAGCAGTTCTTC.

To note about this clonotype: Since the CDR3 does not end with the conserved phenylalanine or tryptophan, this likely comes from a read error. The chain is built from TRBV11-2 and TRBJ2-5, with D unclear. In germline, CDR1 is SGHAT, CDR2 FQNNGV. This CDR3 spans 14 amino acids. V lost 9 bases and J lost 4, with 18 bases in between. The CDR3, as DNA: TGTGCCAGTAGAGAGGATGTTTATGGAGAGACCCAGTACTAC. Amino acid sequence: CASREDVYGETQYY.

In regard to this clonotype: One base away lies a much larger clone, so this may be a sequencing read error. The rearrangement uses TRBV6-5 and TRBJ2-6, with D perhaps TRBD1 (5 bases). CDR1 and CDR2 (germline): MNHEY, SVGAGI. The length of the CDR3 is 15 residues. Here the CDR3 DNA reads TGTGCCAGCACCAGCCGTCGCTCTGGGGCCAACATCCTGACTTTC. Its protein is CASTSRRSGANILTF.

In this sample, this clonotype turned up many times. This sequence joins TRBV6-5 and TRBJ1-4, with TRBD1 matching over 8 bases. From germline, CDR1 is MNHEY and CDR2 SVGAGI. The CDR3 loop spans 15 amino acids. V lost 2 bases, J lost 6 bases, and 5 bases stayed unmatched. CDR3 DNA: TGTGCCAGCAGTTACAGGACAGGGCCAGATGAAAAACTGTTTTTT. Protein product: CASSYRTGPDEKLFF.

This clonotype occurred many times. This chain connects TRBV12-3 or TRBV12-4 to TRBJ1-5, with D unresolved. This CDR3 is built from 14 residues. Trimming shortened V by 0 bases and J by 2 bases, and 5 bases separated the two germline ends. The DNA of the CDR3 is TGTGCCAGCAGTTTAGCGCAGGGCAATCAGCCCCAGCATTTT. Translating gives CASSLAQGNQPQHF.

This clonotype has a single count. The junction departs from the called germline gene at one end, perhaps through a read error. The chain employs TRBV12-3 or TRBV12-4 and TRBJ2-7; the match to TRBD2 covers 9 bases. The CDR3 has 14 amino acids. The CDR3 here is CASNFSGSSYEQYF. The DNA for the CDR3 is TGTGCCAGCAATTTTAGCGGGAGCTCCTACGAGCAATACTTC.

As for this clonotype: One junction end does not reproduce the germline sequence, and a read error may be involved. The CDR3: CVSRFAGQRAFF. For the CDR3, the DNA is TGTGTCAGCAGGTTTGCGGGGCAGCGGGCTTTCTTT. The chain links TRBV7-9 to TRBJ1-1, with D possibly being TRBD1 (5 bases). The CDR3 length is 12 residues. Germline V gives CDR1 SEHNR, CDR2 FQNEAQ (reference sequence).

The genes are TRBV7-3 and TRBJ2-2; D unresolved. CDR1 and CDR2 (germline): SGHTA, FQGTGA. Trimming took 2 bases from V and 4 from J, leaving 11 bases between them. The CDR3 totals 15 residues. The CDR3 is CASSLAPGPTGELFF. The CDR3 nucleotides read TGTGCCAGCAGCTTAGCTCCCGGCCCCACCGGGGAGCTGTTTTTT.

V gene TRBV11-2 combines with J gene TRBJ2-3; D possibly corresponds to TRBD1 (6 bases). The CDR3 has 16 residues. Germline CDR1 is SGHAT and CDR2 is FQNNGV. Trimming cost V 5 bases and J 5 bases, with 20 bases left between them. CDR3 nucleotides: TGTGCCAGCAGCGATGCCGGAGTCAGGGGACAAGATACGCAGTATTTT. This codes for CASSDAGVRGQDTQYF.

With respect to this clonotype: Relative to the germline gene, one junction end is altered; a read error may explain this. V and J are TRBV4-2 and TRBJ2-2, with D perhaps matching TRBD2 (6 bases). CDR3 length equals 15 residues. The germline V gene has CDR1 LGHNA and CDR2 YNFKEQ. CDR3 DNA sequence: TGTGCCCGCAGCTCCGAGCGGGCGAACACCGGGGAGCTGTTATTT. Translation: CARSSERANTGELLF.

This clonotype was seen more than once but under ten times. This sequence may be a read error, since a much larger clone differs from it by one base. This sequence joins TRBV30 and TRBJ2-3; tentatively, D is TRBD2 (6 bases). Germline V gives CDR1 GTSNPN, CDR2 SVGIG (reference sequence). V lost 0 bases and J lost 4, with 11 bases in between. This CDR3 is built from 14 residues. CDR3 in DNA: TGTGCCTGGAGTGTCGACGGGGGAGCAGATACGCAGTATTTT. Translating gives CAWSVDGGADTQYF.

The chain combines TRBV28 with TRBJ2-7; D gene uncertain. Germline values: CDR1 MDHEN, CDR2 SYDVKM. The CDR3 is 13 amino acids. Trimming removed 2 bases from V and 0 bases from J, with 5 bases in between. The chain's CDR3 is CASSLKVSYEQYF. CDR3 DNA sequence: TGTGCCAGCAGTTTAAAAGTCTCCTACGAGCAGTACTTC.

The V and J genes are TRBV5-1 and TRBJ2-3; a possible D gene is TRBD1 (5 bases). V lost 0 bases and J lost 6, with 14 bases in between. Germline-derived CDR1 and CDR2 are SGHRS and YFSETQ. This CDR3 is built from 15 residues. The CDR3 reads CASSLATEETDTQYF. CDR3 sequence (DNA): TGCGCCAGCAGCTTGGCGACAGAGGAAACGGATACGCAGTATTTT.

Regarding this clonotype: The conserved closing phenylalanine or tryptophan is absent in this CDR3, likely reflecting a read error. The DNA is omitted, as the CDR3 cannot be located on it reliably, and the CDR3 follows TCRdb's listing. This CDR3 is CTSSGGDGMNTEAFL. V usage is TRBV5-6 and J usage is TRBJ1-1. The CDR3 spans 15 amino acids, including both terminal residues. Germline CDR1 is SGHDT and CDR2 is YYEEEE.

This clonotype was found many times. This rearrangement joins TRBV5-6 to TRBJ2-7; D is possibly TRBD1 or TRBD2 (6 bases each). The ends were cut back, 4 bases at V and 5 bases at J, with 16 bases in the middle. The CDR3 runs to 14 residues. CDR1 SGHDT and CDR2 YYEEEE come from the germline V gene. The CDR3 spells CASSEGGLVHEQYF. The CDR3, as DNA: TGTGCCAGCAGCGAAGGGGGGTTAGTCCACGAGCAGTACTTC.

Notes on this clonotype: At one boundary the junction diverges from the germline segment, which might be a read error. The V call is TRBV11-2, the J call TRBJ2-1; tentative D call: TRBD2 (6 bases). Germline V gene lookup returns CDR1 SGHAT and CDR2 FQNNGV. The CDR3 has 14 amino acids. The CDR3 is CAGSSAGPGNEQFF. The DNA of the CDR3 is TGTGCCGGCAGTTCAGCGGGCCCTGGGAATGAACAATTCTTC.

Notes on this clonotype: The conserved phenylalanine or tryptophan normally closing the CDR3 is absent here, so this likely arose from a read error. The rearrangement uses TRBV7-8 and TRBJ2-5, with TRBD1 matching over 7 bases. The CDR3 covers 13 residues. Trimming cost V 1 base and J 5 bases; bases outside gene matches: 1. The V gene's germline CDR1 is SGHVS and CDR2 FQNEAQ. CDR3 protein: CASSLVRGETQYY. DNA of the CDR3: TGTGCCAGCAGCTTAGTCAGGGGGGAGACCCAGTACTAC.